This passage covers 24 T cell receptor beta chains from one sample sequenced in a study of blood T cell repertoires in COVID-19. Generated by immunoSEQ multiplex PCR, the TCRdb table keeps only in-frame clones and is missing some. The sample has about 340,000 clones, about four fifths seen once; the top ten hold 2.5% to 3.5%. The sample comprised peripheral blood. These receptors originate from a man aged 25-40 years with active or convalescent COVID-19.

This rearrangement joins TRBV6-5 to TRBJ2-7; D is possibly TRBD2 (5 bases). From germline, CDR1 is MNHEY and CDR2 SVGAGI. CDR3 size: 13 residues. V lost 5 bases and J 6 bases, leaving 14 bases between the germline ends. CDR3 DNA sequence: TGTGCCAGCAGTCTCACGGGGATTCGCGAGCAGTACTTC. It yields the protein CASSLTGIREQYF.

This clone was picked up one time. V and J are TRBV6-4 and TRBJ1-2; D is uncertain. Germline CDR1 is MRHNA and CDR2 is SNTAGT. CDR3 length: 16 residues. Trimming removed 0 bases from V and 3 bases from J, with 14 bases in between. CDR3 sequence (DNA): TGTGCCAGCAGTGACTCGCGAAGCCTGAGAGACTATGGCTACACCTTC. This gives the protein CASSDSRSLRDYGYTF.

As for this clone: One end of the junction varies from germline; a read error may be responsible. The V and J genes are TRBV5-6 and TRBJ1-3, with TRBD1 matching over 7 bases. This CDR3 region has 12 residues. Germline values: CDR1 SGHDT, CDR2 YYEEEE. The CDR3 sequence: CASSSIHRGRDF. The CDR3 DNA sequence: TGTGCCAGCAGCTCGATCCACAGGGGCCGCGATTTT. Supplemented by reference TRBV5-6 and TRBJ1-3, the full variable domain reads DAGVTQSPTHLIKTRGQQVTLRCSPKSGHDTVSWYQQALGQGPQFIFQYYEEEERQRGNFPDRFSGHQFPNYSSELNVNALLLGDSALYLCASSSIHRGRDFGEGSWLTVV.

This clone has a single count. The chain couples TRBV2 to TRBJ2-1, with 7 bases lining up with TRBD1. V lost 10 bases to trimming and J lost 6 bases; unmatched junction nucleotides: 12. This CDR3 has 14 residues. Germline V gene lookup returns CDR1 SNHLY and CDR2 FYNNEI. The CDR3 sequence: CATHRQGGINEQFF. Here the CDR3 DNA reads TGTGCCACCCATCGACAGGGTGGTATCAATGAGCAGTTCTTC.

The J gene is TRBJ2-3, the V gene TRBV6-5; 8 bases match TRBD2. Germline CDR1 and CDR2: MNHEY and SVGAGI. CDR3 length: 14 residues. With 11 bases clipped from V and 3 bases from J, the junction kept 10 bases outside the gene matches. In DNA, the CDR3 is TGTGCCGGAGGAGCGGGGGCGGCAACAGATACGCAGTATTTT. Its translation is CAGGAGAATDTQYF.

This chain joins TRBV4-3 and TRBJ2-3; 9 positions match TRBD1. Germline CDR1 and CDR2: LGHNA and YSLEER. The J segment lost 6 bases and the V segment lost 4 bases, leaving 8 bases of the junction unmatched. The CDR3 extends over 15 amino acids. The CDR3 DNA reads TGCGCCAGCAGCCTCCGCCGGGACAGGGTGGATACGCAGTATTTT. It is translated as CASSLRRDRVDTQYF.

The V call is TRBV12-3 or TRBV12-4, the J call TRBJ2-1, with 9 positions matching TRBD2. V trimming: 5 bases; J trimming: 12 bases; junction bases outside the gene matches: 5. CDR3 size: 12 residues. The CDR3 reads CASSSGGQGQFF. The CDR3 DNA reads TGTGCCAGCAGTAGCGGGGGGCAGGGGCAGTTCTTC.

This chain uses TRBV10-2 with TRBJ2-7, with no clear D. Trimming took 2 bases from V and 2 from J, leaving 7 bases between them. Germline CDR1 WSHSY, CDR2 SAAADI. This CDR3 is built from 13 residues. The chain's CDR3 is CASSEEQTYEQYF. Written as DNA, the CDR3 is TGCGCCAGCAGTGAGGAACAGACCTACGAGCAGTACTTC.

The sample holds one count of this clone. The V gene is TRBV3-1 (or the pseudogene TRBV3-2), the J gene TRBJ1-1; 7 nucleotides match TRBD1. Germline trimming cut 0 bases from V and 3 bases from J; bases unmatched to any gene: 7. Germline V gene data show CDR1 as LGHDT and CDR2 as YNNKEL (reference sequence). CDR3 size: 16 residues. The CDR3 spells CASSQDREGADTEAFF. Written as DNA, the CDR3 is TGTGCCAGCAGCCAAGATCGTGAGGGGGCGGACACTGAAGCTTTCTTT.

The chain is built from TRBV7-6 and TRBJ2-1; 9 nucleotides align to TRBD2. Trimming cost V 6 bases and J 7 bases; bases outside gene matches: 13. In germline, CDR1 is SGHVS, CDR2 FNYEAQ. The CDR3 runs 16 residues. The CDR3 protein is CASRPELAGGDNEQFF. The DNA for the CDR3 is TGTGCCAGCAGGCCTGAACTAGCGGGTGGGGATAATGAGCAGTTCTTC. The full variable domain, with the rest looked up from reference TRBV7-6 and TRBJ2-1, is GAGVSQSPRYKVTKRGQDVALRCDPISGHVSLYWYRQALGQGPEFLTYFNYEAQQDKSGLPNDRFSAERPEGSISTLTIQRTEQRDSAMYRCASRPELAGGDNEQFFGPGTRLTVL.

The CDR3 bases are TGTGCCAGCAGGGCTGGGACAGGGAGAGCAGATACGCAGTATTTT. Translating gives CASRAGTGRADTQYF. The J gene is TRBJ2-3, the V gene TRBV7-6; 9 nucleotides align to TRBD1. This CDR3 contains 15 residues. The V gene's germline CDR1 is SGHVS and CDR2 FNYEAQ. V shed 6 bases, J shed 4 bases, and the junction held 8 bases outside the gene matches.

The V gene is TRBV3-1 (or the pseudogene TRBV3-2), the J gene TRBJ2-1; D may be TRBD2 (6 bases). CDR3 length: 14 residues. Germline-derived CDR1 and CDR2 are LGHDT and YNNKEL (reference sequence). Trimming removed 6 bases at V and 8 bases at J, with 17 bases between. CDR3 sequence (DNA): TGTGCCAGCAGTCAGGTCACGGAGGGCGATGAGCAGTTCTTC. Its protein product is CASSQVTEGDEQFF.

The chain has TRBV4-1 and TRBJ2-7, with D possibly being TRBD1 (5 bases). Germline-derived CDR1 and CDR2 are MGHRA and YSYEKL. This CDR3 comprises 14 residues. The germline V and J ends were trimmed by 4 bases and 3 bases, with 13 bases remaining between them. The CDR3 DNA follows: TGCGCCAGCAGCCCAGGACACGGCGTCTACGAGCAGTACTTC. Translation gives CASSPGHGVYEQYF.

This chain joins TRBV15 and TRBJ1-2, with D unclear. Per germline, CDR1 LNHNV and CDR2 YYDKDF (reference sequence). The CDR3 runs to 12 residues. Trimming took 1 base from V and 6 from J, leaving 6 bases between them. CDR3 DNA: TGTGCCACCAGCAGAGGAGGGAATGGCTACACCTTC. It translates to CATSRGGNGYTF.

Concerning this clone: Other DNA sequences in this specimen translate into the identical CDR3. The chain recombines TRBV19 with TRBJ1-2; D is unresolved. This CDR3 contains 12 residues. Germline CDR1 LNHDA, CDR2 SQIVND (reference sequence). The V and J ends lost 3 bases and 6 bases respectively, with 8 bases between them. The CDR3, as DNA: TGTGCCAGTAGTATCGGCCGGGATGGCTACACCTTC. Residues: CASSIGRDGYTF.

This chain uses TRBV4-3 with TRBJ2-7, with TRBD1 identical over 9 bases. The CDR3 runs to 20 residues. Germline V CDR1 and CDR2: LGHNA, YSLEER. J was trimmed by 3 bases and V by 1 base; bases with no gene match: 19. CDR3 region: CASSQVAPGQGMRIGYEQYF. The CDR3 DNA is TGCGCCAGCAGCCAAGTCGCGCCGGGACAGGGCATGCGGATTGGCTACGAGCAGTACTTC.

This clone was seen only once. V gene TRBV6-2 or TRBV6-3 combines with J gene TRBJ1-1, with D maybe TRBD1 (6 bases). The CDR3 spans 16 residues. Germline V gene data show CDR1 as MNHEY and CDR2 as SVGEGT. The germline V and J ends were trimmed by 2 bases and 0 bases, with 13 bases remaining between them. The CDR3 spells CASSYLDSYMNTEAFF. DNA of the CDR3: TGTGCCAGCAGTTACCTGGACAGCTATATGAACACTGAAGCTTTCTTT.

V gene TRBV2 combines with J gene TRBJ2-1, with 7 nucleotides matching TRBD2. This CDR3 is built from 14 residues. Germline V CDR1 and CDR2: SNHLY, FYNNEI. J gave up 6 bases and V 8 bases, and 10 bases lay outside the gene matches. Here the CDR3 reads CASRRDWGGNEQFF. Written as DNA, the CDR3 is TGTGCCAGCCGCCGAGATTGGGGGGGCAATGAGCAGTTCTTC. Full variable domain (outside the CDR3, taken from reference TRBV2 and TRBJ2-1): EPEVTQTPSHQVTQMGQEVILRCVPISNHLYFYWYRQILGQKVEFLVSFYNNEISEKSEIFDDQFSVERPDGSNFTLKIRSTKLEDSAMYFCASRRDWGGNEQFFGPGTRLTVL.

The chain combines TRBV7-3 with TRBJ2-2; D is undetermined. V lost 5 bases and J 1 base, leaving 8 bases between the germline ends. Germline V CDR1 and CDR2: SGHTA, FQGTGA. This CDR3 has 14 amino acids. CDR3 residues: CASSQPGNTGELFF. In DNA, the CDR3 is TGTGCCAGCAGCCAACCGGGGAACACCGGGGAGCTGTTTTTT.

V and J are TRBV19 and TRBJ2-3, with 12 bases that match TRBD2. The V segment lost 8 bases and the J segment 3 bases; nucleotides outside the gene matches: 12. The germline V gene encodes CDR1 LNHDA and CDR2 SQIVND (reference sequence). CDR3 length: 17 residues. This chain's CDR3 is CASRPSGGALATDTQYF. DNA of the CDR3: TGTGCCAGTCGCCCTAGCGGGGGGGCTCTGGCGACAGATACGCAGTATTTT.

This clone appeared once. The chain carries TRBV30 and TRBJ2-3; 8 bases line up with TRBD1. CDR3 length: 14 amino acids. Per the germline V gene, CDR1 is GTSNPN and CDR2 is SVGIG (reference sequence). The ends lost 0 bases at V and 8 bases at J; junction bases unmatched: 7. CDR3 region: CAWSVAGGASTQYF. CDR3 nucleotides: TGTGCCTGGAGTGTAGCAGGGGGCGCGAGTACGCAGTATTTT.

The chain has TRBV29-1 and TRBJ2-1; 15 bases agree with TRBD2. The CDR3 loop spans 18 amino acids. Germline V lookup: CDR1 SQVTM, CDR2 ANQGSEA. With 6 bases clipped from V and 2 bases from J, the junction kept 11 bases outside the gene matches. CDR3 DNA sequence: TGCAGCGTACCCGGGACTAGCGGGAGGTCAGGGACCTACAATGAGCAGTTCTTC. Translation: CSVPGTSGRSGTYNEQFF.

The rearrangement links TRBV6-2 or TRBV6-3 to TRBJ2-1, with 9 nucleotides matching TRBD2. Germline trimming cut 5 bases from V and 2 bases from J; bases unmatched to any gene: 7. Germline loops: CDR1 MNHEY, CDR2 SVGEGT. The CDR3 consists of 16 residues. The CDR3 DNA follows: TGTGCCAGCAGTCCGGGCGGGAGGGTACCCTACAATGAGCAGTTCTTC. Protein sequence: CASSPGGRVPYNEQFF.

The chain has TRBV18 and TRBJ2-2; 9 bases align to TRBD1. The CDR3 runs 16 residues. Germline V gene lookup returns CDR1 KGHSH and CDR2 LQKENI. V was pared by 5 bases and J by 6 bases, with 10 bases of the junction left unmatched. The CDR3 loop is CASSSRQGVSSGELFF. In DNA form, the CDR3 reads TGTGCCAGCTCATCTAGACAGGGGGTGTCATCCGGGGAGCTGTTTTTT.